This T cell receptor (beta chain) was recovered during a study of T cell repertoires in cytomegalovirus infection. Study-wide background: Well-studied HLA-B-restricted epitopes and recently identified HLA-C-restricted epitopes of CMV were both used in the study.

Germline V gives CDR1 SEHNR, CDR2 FQNEAQ (reference sequence). CDR3 length: 15 residues. V lost 3 bases and J lost 0; bases outside the gene matches: 2. TCRdb re-called the reads through MiXCR, storing one row per CDR3 protein. In the table there are approximately 390,000 distinct CDR3 sequences, approximately 35% of which are singletons. In regard to this clonotype: Its antigen is unknown.

This specimen consisted of cultured PBMCs, obtained from culture after CMV antigen stimulation. This clonotype was obtained from a human donor in good health (CMV status not recorded). Some clones in this sample may be carry-over from other donors' samples. The genes are TRBV7-9 and TRBJ1-2; 9 nucleotides agree with TRBD1. This CDR3 reads CASSLGQGTNYGYTF. CDR3 sequence (DNA): TGTGCCAGCAGCTTGGGACAGGGTACTAACTATGGCTACACCTTC.